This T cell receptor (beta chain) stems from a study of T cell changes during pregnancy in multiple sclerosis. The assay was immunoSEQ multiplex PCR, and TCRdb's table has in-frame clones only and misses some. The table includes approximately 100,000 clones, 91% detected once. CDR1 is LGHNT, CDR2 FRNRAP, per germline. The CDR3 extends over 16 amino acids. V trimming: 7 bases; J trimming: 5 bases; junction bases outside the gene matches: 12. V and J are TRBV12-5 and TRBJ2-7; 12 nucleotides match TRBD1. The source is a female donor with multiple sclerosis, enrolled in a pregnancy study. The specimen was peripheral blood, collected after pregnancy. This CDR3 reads CASVVGPGTGGHEQYF. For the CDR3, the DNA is TGTGCTAGTGTTGTTGGGCCTGGGACAGGGGGCCACGAGCAGTACTTC.